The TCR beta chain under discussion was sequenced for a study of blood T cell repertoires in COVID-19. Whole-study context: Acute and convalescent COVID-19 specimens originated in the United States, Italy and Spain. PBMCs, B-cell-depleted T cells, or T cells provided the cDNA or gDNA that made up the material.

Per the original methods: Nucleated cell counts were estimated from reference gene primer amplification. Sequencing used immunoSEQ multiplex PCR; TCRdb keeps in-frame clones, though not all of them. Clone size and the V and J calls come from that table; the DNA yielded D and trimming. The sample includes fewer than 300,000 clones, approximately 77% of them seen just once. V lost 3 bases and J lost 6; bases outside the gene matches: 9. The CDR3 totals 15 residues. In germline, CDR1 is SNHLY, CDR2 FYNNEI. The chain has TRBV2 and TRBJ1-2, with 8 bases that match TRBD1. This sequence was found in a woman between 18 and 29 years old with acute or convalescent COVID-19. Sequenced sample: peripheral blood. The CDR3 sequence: CASSEGQAELDGYTF. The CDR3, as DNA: TGTGCCAGCAGTGAGGGACAGGCAGAACTGGATGGCTACACCTTC. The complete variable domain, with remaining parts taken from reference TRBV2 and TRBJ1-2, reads EPEVTQTPSHQVTQMGQEVILRCVPISNHLYFYWYRQILGQKVEFLVSFYNNEISEKSEIFDDQFSVERPDGSNFTLKIRSTKLEDSAMYFCASSEGQAELDGYTFGSGTRLTVV.